What follows are 12 T cell receptor beta chains derived from one specimen sequenced in a study of control samples from healthy donors and cancer patients. The repertoire was sequenced with immunoSEQ multiplex PCR; TCRdb's copy has only in-frame clones and lacks some. The repertoire holds around 200,000 clones, with approximately 92% as singletons. The specimen was blood. The receptors originated from a man aged 18 to 29 in good health.

On this clone: Within the sample, other DNA sequences also encode this same CDR3. The gene calls are TRBV7-2 and TRBJ1-2; unclear D gene. Germline V CDR1 and CDR2: SGHTA, FQGNSA. Trimming removed 1 base from V and 5 bases from J, with 8 bases in between. The CDR3 consists of 13 residues. Here the CDR3 DNA reads TGTGCCAGCAGCTTAGACAGAGGATATGGCTACACCTTC. Translation: CASSLDRGYGYTF.

The chain uses TRBV27 and TRBJ1-2; no clear D. Trimming took off 5 bases at V and 4 bases at J, with 14 bases between the two ends. CDR3 length: 14 residues. Per the germline V gene, CDR1 is MNHEY and CDR2 is SMNVEV (reference sequence). The CDR3, as DNA: TGTGCCAGCAGTCCCCCGGACCTGCTCTATGGCTACACCTTC. It translates to CASSPPDLLYGYTF.

This chain links TRBV27 with TRBJ2-1; no clear D gene. From germline, CDR1 is MNHEY and CDR2 SMNVEV (reference sequence). Trimming took off 1 base at V and 1 base at J, with 17 bases between the two ends. The length of the CDR3 is 18 residues. This chain's CDR3 is CASSLLGSATESYNEQFF. CDR3 DNA sequence: TGTGCCAGCAGTTTATTGGGATCGGCGACGGAGTCCTACAATGAGCAGTTCTTC.

The chain carries TRBV5-6 and TRBJ1-2, with D possibly TRBD1 on 5 matching bases. The CDR3 is made up of 15 amino acids. Trimming removed 0 bases at V and 4 bases at J, with 13 bases between. Looked up from germline, CDR1 is SGHDT and CDR2 is YYEEEE. CDR3 protein: CASSLVGVSGYGYTF. CDR3 nucleotides: TGTGCCAGCAGCTTGGTAGGGGTTTCGGGCTATGGCTACACCTTC.

This chain uses TRBV14 with TRBJ1-1; D gene ambiguous. V lost 3 bases, J lost 11 bases, and 13 bases lay in between. This CDR3 contains 12 residues. Germline V lookup: CDR1 SGHDN, CDR2 FVKESK. Here the CDR3 DNA reads TGTGCCAGCAGCCAGGACTTCAAGTGGGCTTTCTTT. Amino acid sequence: CASSQDFKWAFF. The complete variable domain, with remaining parts taken from reference TRBV14 and TRBJ1-1, reads EAGVTQFPSHSVIEKGQTVTLRCDPISGHDNLYWYRRVMGKEIKFLLHFVKESKQDESGMPNNRFLAERTGGTYSTLKVQPAELEDSGVYFCASSQDFKWAFFGQGTRLTVV.

The chain joins TRBV24-1 to TRBJ2-1, with 8 bases matching TRBD1. Trimming at V came to 7 bases and at J to 5 bases, leaving 12 bases not matched to a gene. Germline CDR1 KGHDR, CDR2 SFDVKD. The CDR3 is 16 amino acids. This CDR3 is CATSAGGRGQHNEQFF. The CDR3 DNA is TGTGCCACCAGCGCTGGGGGCAGGGGGCAGCACAATGAGCAGTTCTTC.

The chain links TRBV19 to TRBJ1-5; D may be TRBD1 (5 bases). The CDR3 is 15 residues long. Germline V gene lookup returns CDR1 LNHDA and CDR2 SQIVND (reference sequence). The ends were cut back, 3 bases at V and 6 bases at J, with 15 bases in the middle. CDR3 loop: CASSMGGQGGQPQHF. The CDR3 DNA reads as TGTGCCAGTAGTATGGGCGGGCAGGGCGGTCAGCCCCAGCATTTT.

This clone occurred a few times. The chain joins TRBV6-5 to TRBJ1-2, with TRBD1 matching over 7 bases. This CDR3 comprises 15 residues. With 5 bases clipped from V and 0 bases from J, the junction kept 6 bases outside the gene matches. CDR1 is MNHEY, CDR2 SVGAGI, per germline. The CDR3 loop reads CASSRDSRSNYGYTF. As DNA, the CDR3 is TGTGCCAGCAGTCGGGACAGTCGATCTAACTATGGCTACACCTTC.

The chain is built from TRBV2 and TRBJ2-5; D call uncertain. Per germline, CDR1 SNHLY and CDR2 FYNNEI. The V gene lost 5 bases and the J gene lost 7 bases, with 8 bases spanning the gap. The CDR3 length is 11 residues. CDR3 amino acids: CASSPPGTQYF. Written as DNA, the CDR3 is TGTGCCAGCAGTCCCCCCGGGACCCAGTACTTC.

The CDR3 region is CASTATVVTYEQYF. The CDR3 DNA reads as TGTGCCAGCACCGCGACAGTTGTTACCTACGAGCAGTACTTC. The rearrangement links TRBV5-8 to TRBJ2-7; possible D gene TRBD1, 5 bases. The CDR3 length is 14 residues. The ends were cut back, 6 bases at V and 2 bases at J, with 15 bases in the middle. In germline, CDR1 is SGHTS, CDR2 YDEGEE.

The chain uses TRBV19 and TRBJ1-1, with D perhaps TRBD1 (5 bases). CDR1 and CDR2 from the germline V gene are LNHDA and SQIVND (reference sequence). V was cut by 10 bases and J by 7 bases, with 10 bases left in between. The CDR3 is 10 amino acids. The CDR3 bases are TGTGCCATTTCTGACAGTGAAGCTTTCTTT. It specifies CAISDSEAFF. Drawing the rest from reference TRBV19 and TRBJ1-1, the complete variable domain is DGGITQSPKYLFRKEGQNVTLSCEQNLNHDAMYWYRQDPGQGLRLIYYSQIVNDFQKGDIAEGYSVSREKKESFPLTVTSAQKNPTAFYLCAISDSEAFFGQGTRLTVV.

J is TRBJ1-4 and V is TRBV5-4; no definite D call. Between the trimmed V and J ends, which lost 2 bases and 5 bases, there was a span of 16 bases. The CDR3 totals 16 residues. Germline V lookup: CDR1 SGHNT, CDR2 YYREEE (reference sequence). CDR3 in amino acids: CASSLGPLETNEKLFF. The CDR3 region has the DNA TGTGCCAGCAGCTTAGGGCCACTGGAGACAAATGAAAAACTGTTTTTT.